The 17 T cell receptor beta chains listed next were all sequenced from one sample in a study of T cell responses to AZD1222 COVID-19 vaccine. Produced via immunoSEQ multiplex PCR; TCRdb's table is partial and in-frame only. This table has under 60,000 clones, around four fifths appearing once. Sequenced here: peripheral blood, sampled on day 0 of AZD1222 vaccination. These receptor sequences come from an adult in good health.

This clone occurred once. The V call is TRBV5-1, the J call TRBJ2-7, with D hard to call. Germline V gene data show CDR1 as SGHRS and CDR2 as YFSETQ. Trimming removed 0 bases at V and 7 bases at J, with 17 bases between. The CDR3 consists of 15 residues. Written as DNA, the CDR3 is TGCGCCAGCAGCTTGGGCTGGGTAGATTCGGAAGAGCAGTACTTC. As protein: CASSLGWVDSEEQYF.

The J gene is TRBJ2-5, the V gene TRBV11-2; D may be TRBD2 (5 bases). This CDR3 region has 15 residues. V was cut by 5 bases and J by 5 bases, with 18 bases left in between. Germline lookup yields CDR1 SGHAT and CDR2 FQNNGV. The DNA for the CDR3 is TGTGCCAGCAGCAGGGCCGGGGTGAATCCGGAGACCCAGTACTTC. Encoded protein: CASSRAGVNPETQYF.

This chain connects TRBV4-1 to TRBJ1-6, with D unresolved. Germline V gene data show CDR1 as MGHRA and CDR2 as YSYEKL. The V end was cut by 4 bases, the J end by 5 bases, with 12 bases between. The CDR3 is 15 residues long. The CDR3 nucleotides read TGCGCCAGCAGCCTTTTGCTAGGGAATAATTCACCCCTCCACTTT. Translating gives CASSLLLGNNSPLHF.

The chain is built from TRBV28 and TRBJ2-7; D gene ambiguous. CDR1 and CDR2 (germline): MDHEN, SYDVKM. The CDR3 sequence is 15 residues long. V lost 3 bases, J lost 2 bases, and 14 bases lay in between. CDR3 sequence: CASSFGQNPPYEQYF. Written as DNA, the CDR3 is TGTGCCAGCAGTTTTGGTCAGAACCCCCCCTACGAGCAGTACTTC.

The chain is built from TRBV18 and TRBJ1-1, with a weak D call TRBD1 (6 bases). V was clipped by 0 bases and J by 7 bases, with 6 bases between them. The CDR3 consists of 12 residues. Germline values: CDR1 KGHSH, CDR2 LQKENI. The CDR3 region is CASSPPQGEAFF. DNA of the CDR3: TGTGCCAGCTCACCACCACAGGGTGAAGCTTTCTTT.

The chain couples TRBV6-1 to TRBJ1-3; 8 positions agree with TRBD1. The CDR3 sequence is 16 residues long. With 2 bases clipped from V and 4 bases from J, the junction kept 7 bases outside the gene matches. Germline V gene sequence: CDR1 MNHNS, CDR2 SASEGT. The CDR3 region is CASSEQGRGLGNTIYF. In nucleotides, the CDR3 is TGTGCCAGCAGTGAACAGGGCAGGGGGCTAGGAAACACCATATATTTT.

The J gene is TRBJ1-6, the V gene TRBV25-1; D not certain. This CDR3 comprises 13 residues. Trimming removed 7 bases from V and 7 bases from J, with 11 bases in between. Germline V gene lookup returns CDR1 MGHDK and CDR2 SYGVNS. CDR3 sequence reads: CASTWQVNSPLHF. For the CDR3, the DNA is TGTGCCAGCACGTGGCAAGTGAATTCACCCCTCCACTTT. Drawing the rest from reference TRBV25-1 and TRBJ1-6, the complete variable domain is EADIYQTPRYLVIGTGKKITLECSQTMGHDKMYWYQQDPGMELHLIHYSYGVNSTEKGDLSSESTVSRIRTEHFPLTLESARPSHTSQYLCASTWQVNSPLHFGNGTRLTVT.

CDR3 in DNA: TGCGCCAGCAGCTTGGTTATTAGCAACACCGGGGAGCTGTTTTTT. It is translated as CASSLVISNTGELFF. V usage is TRBV5-1 and J usage is TRBJ2-2; D not resolved. The CDR3 loop spans 15 amino acids. CDR1 is SGHRS and CDR2 is YFSETQ in the germline V gene. V gave up 0 bases and J gave up 2 bases, with 8 bases separating them.

The rearrangement links TRBV7-8 to TRBJ1-1; 9 bases are a match to TRBD1. CDR1 and CDR2 from the germline V gene are SGHVS and FQNEAQ. The V segment lost 5 bases and the J segment 10 bases; nucleotides outside the gene matches: 14. The CDR3 length is 15 residues. CDR3 sequence reads: CASSDHRQGVSGAFF. In nucleotides, the CDR3 is TGTGCCAGCAGCGATCACAGACAGGGGGTTTCAGGAGCTTTCTTT. The full variable domain, with the rest looked up from reference TRBV7-8 and TRBJ1-1, is GAGVSQSPRYKVAKRGQDVALRCDPISGHVSLFWYQQALGQGPEFLTYFQNEAQLDKSGLPSDRFFAERPEGSVSTLKIQRTQQEDSAVYLCASSDHRQGVSGAFFGQGTRLTVV.

This chain links TRBV12-3 or TRBV12-4 with TRBJ2-5; perhaps TRBD2 as D (5 bases). V was pared by 6 bases and J by 5 bases, with 10 bases between. The CDR3 is 12 amino acids. This chain's CDR3 is CASRRPGETQYF. Written as DNA, the CDR3 is TGTGCCAGCAGAAGGCCGGGGGAGACCCAGTACTTC.

This clone showed up just a few times. The V call is TRBV7-3, the J call TRBJ2-1; 8 bases are a match to TRBD2. Per germline, CDR1 SGHTA and CDR2 FQGTGA. The CDR3 contains 15 residues. Germline trimming cut 1 base from V and 8 bases from J; bases unmatched to any gene: 7. For the CDR3, the DNA is TGTGCCAGCAGCTTAAGCGGGGGGAAACAATATGAGCAGTTCTTC. Protein: CASSLSGGKQYEQFF.

This clone occurred once. The V and J genes are TRBV2 and TRBJ2-7; D is possibly TRBD2 (6 bases). V lost 4 bases, J lost 2 bases, and 12 bases lay in between. The CDR3 is 14 residues long. Germline-derived CDR1 and CDR2 are SNHLY and FYNNEI. The CDR3 loop reads CASSGDWVPYEQYF. The CDR3 region has the DNA TGTGCCAGCAGTGGGGACTGGGTCCCCTACGAGCAGTACTTC.

The CDR3 DNA is TGTGCCAGCAGCTTGGGACTGGCCAATGAGCAGTTCTTC. As protein: CASSLGLANEQFF. This chain joins TRBV7-6 and TRBJ2-1; tentative D call: TRBD2 (6 bases). The V gene's germline CDR1 is SGHVS and CDR2 FNYEAQ. The CDR3 is made up of 13 amino acids. The V end was cut by 3 bases, the J end by 6 bases, with 9 bases between.

The J gene is TRBJ1-4, the V gene TRBV7-9, with a tentative D call TRBD1 (5 bases). V was cut by 4 bases and J by 7 bases, with 16 bases left in between. The CDR3 contains 15 residues. Germline CDR1 reads SEHNR; CDR2 reads FQNEAQ (reference sequence). CDR3 in amino acids: CASSSLRGGAEKLFF. As DNA, the CDR3 is TGTGCCAGCAGCTCCCTCCGAGGAGGGGCTGAAAAACTGTTTTTT.

The chain recombines TRBV28 with TRBJ1-1; tentative D call: TRBD1 (5 bases). The germline V gene has CDR1 MDHEN and CDR2 SYDVKM. Trimming took off 3 bases at V and 7 bases at J, with 18 bases between the two ends. This CDR3 contains 15 residues. CDR3 coding DNA: TGTGCCAGCAGTTTCCCCGGGGGTGGAGCCTATGAAGCTTTCTTT. As protein: CASSFPGGGAYEAFF.

This clone was recorded a few times. The V call is TRBV11-2, the J call TRBJ1-5; perhaps TRBD1 as D (6 bases). The CDR3 spans 17 residues. V was shortened by 6 bases and J by 0 bases, with 18 bases between the two germline ends. Germline V gene sequence: CDR1 SGHAT, CDR2 FQNNGV. CDR3 in amino acids: CASSSDQVQGSNQPQHF. The CDR3 DNA reads as TGTGCCAGCAGTTCTGACCAAGTACAGGGTAGCAATCAGCCCCAGCATTTT.

The gene calls are TRBV30 and TRBJ1-1, with unresolved D. The V gene's germline CDR1 is GTSNPN and CDR2 SVGIG (reference sequence). The CDR3 is 14 amino acids. Trimming took 5 bases from V and 0 from J, leaving 13 bases between them. Here the CDR3 reads CAWVRTVMNTEAFF. The CDR3 nucleotides are TGTGCCTGGGTCAGGACGGTCATGAACACTGAAGCTTTCTTT.